Below, 24 T cell receptor beta chains from the same sample are listed, as sequenced in a study of PD-L1 blockade in urothelial cancer. The protocol was immunoSEQ multiplex PCR, while the TCRdb copy is restricted to in-frame clones and leaves out a portion. The table lists some 76,000 clones, 85% to 90% of them singletons. The sample consisted of PBMCs, taken around atezolizumab (anti-PD-L1) treatment. The receptors come from a man aged 55 to 70 with urothelial cancer.

V gene TRBV29-1 combines with J gene TRBJ2-5; D is possibly TRBD2 (6 bases). CDR3 length equals 13 residues. Germline CDR1 SQVTM, CDR2 ANQGSEA. Trimming took 4 bases from V and 5 from J, leaving 14 bases between them. This chain's CDR3 is CSVARLVSETQYF. In DNA form, the CDR3 reads TGCAGCGTTGCCAGACTAGTTTCGGAGACCCAGTACTTC.

This clone was counted between two and nine times. Because the CDR3's place on the DNA is in doubt, the DNA is left out and the CDR3 is given as listed by TCRdb. V usage is TRBV21-1 and J usage is TRBJ1-1. TRBV21-1 has pseudogene status. The length of the CDR3 is 14 amino acids, counting both ends. The CDR3: CASSKWGAGAEAFF.

This clone has a single count. CDR3 region: CASSLWGQGYQPQHF. The CDR3 DNA is TGTGCCAGCAGTTTATGGGGACAGGGTTATCAGCCCCAGCATTTT. The chain recombines TRBV28 with TRBJ1-5; 9 nucleotides align to TRBD1. The CDR3 is 15 residues long. Per germline, CDR1 MDHEN and CDR2 SYDVKM. V shed 0 bases and J 5 bases; nucleotides not matched to a gene: 2.

The chain uses TRBV28 and TRBJ1-2; D is unresolved. Trimming took 6 bases from V and 1 from J, leaving 9 bases between them. The CDR3 spans 13 residues. The germline V gene has CDR1 MDHEN and CDR2 SYDVKM. CDR3 DNA: TGTGCCAGCAGAAATCCCGTTAACTATGGCTACACCTTC. This encodes CASRNPVNYGYTF.

The rearrangement links TRBV28 to TRBJ1-3; unclear D gene. The V and J ends lost 10 bases and 0 bases respectively, with 7 bases between them. There are 12 residues in the CDR3. Germline V CDR1 and CDR2: MDHEN, SYDVKM. The CDR3 loop reads CATGVSGNTIYF. CDR3 DNA sequence: TGTGCCACCGGGGTCTCTGGAAACACCATATATTTT.

This chain links TRBV27 with TRBJ1-4, with a possible D match to TRBD1 (6 bases). Germline-derived CDR1 and CDR2 are MNHEY and SMNVEV (reference sequence). The CDR3 totals 19 residues. V was shortened by 2 bases and J by 8 bases, with 27 bases between the two germline ends. This CDR3 is CASSLRGGDYRVDGEKLFF. In DNA form, the CDR3 reads TGTGCCAGCAGTTTAAGGGGGGGGGACTACAGGGTGGACGGGGAAAAACTGTTTTTT.

The V call is TRBV10-1, the J call TRBJ1-2; 9 nucleotides line up with TRBD1. The CDR3 length is 15 residues. Germline V CDR1 and CDR2: WNHNN, SYGVQD (reference sequence). Trimming took 5 bases from V and 10 from J; bases not matched to a gene: 14. CDR3 loop: CASSSRTGGAMYYTF. For the CDR3, the DNA is TGCGCCAGCAGTTCTCGCACAGGGGGCGCAATGTACTACACCTTC.

The chain combines TRBV11-2 with TRBJ2-5, with TRBD2 matching 8 bases. Germline V gene sequence: CDR1 SGHAT, CDR2 FQNNGV. Losses at the gene ends were 4 bases for V and 2 bases for J; bases not matched to a gene: 9. The CDR3 extends over 16 amino acids. In DNA form, the CDR3 reads TGTGCCAGCAGCTCCCACTCCGGGACTAGTCAAGAGACCCAGTACTTC. As protein: CASSSHSGTSQETQYF.

The chain uses TRBV5-1 and TRBJ2-1; D is uncertain. This CDR3 has 11 residues. Between the trimmed V and J ends, which lost 5 bases and 9 bases, there was a span of 9 bases. In germline, CDR1 is SGHRS, CDR2 YFSETQ. The CDR3 loop reads CASSQPGEQFF. The CDR3 DNA reads TGCGCCAGCAGTCAACCCGGTGAGCAGTTCTTC.

The J gene is TRBJ1-2, the V gene TRBV10-1; 11 nucleotides line up with TRBD1. CDR1 and CDR2 from the germline V gene are WNHNN and SYGVQD (reference sequence). This CDR3 comprises 13 residues. V was pared by 6 bases and J by 10 bases, with 7 bases of the junction left unmatched. This chain's CDR3 is CASRGRDRGFYTF. DNA of the CDR3: TGCGCCAGCAGGGGCCGGGACAGGGGGTTCTACACCTTC.

This clone was found once. V usage is TRBV6-1 and J usage is TRBJ2-1, with 14 bases fitting TRBD2. Germline V lookup: CDR1 MNHNS, CDR2 SASEGT. V shed 6 bases, J shed 9 bases, and the junction held 7 bases outside the gene matches. CDR3 size: 15 residues. The CDR3 bases are TGTGCCAGCAGAGCCGGGACTAGCGGGAGCCGTGAGCAGTTCTTC. This sequence encodes CASRAGTSGSREQFF.

CDR3 in amino acids: CASSDQRTGNTGELFF. The CDR3 nucleotides read TGTGCCAGCAGCGATCAAAGGACAGGGAACACCGGGGAGCTGTTTTTT. The V call is TRBV9, the J call TRBJ2-2; TRBD1 matches at 7 bases. V shed 3 bases and J 1 base; nucleotides not matched to a gene: 6. Germline lookup yields CDR1 SGDLS and CDR2 YYNGEE. The CDR3 has 16 amino acids.

This rearrangement joins TRBV10-2 to TRBJ2-7, with D possibly being TRBD2 (5 bases). The CDR3 is made up of 14 amino acids. Per germline, CDR1 WSHSY and CDR2 SAAADI. V gave up 4 bases and J gave up 4 bases, with 14 bases separating them. CDR3 amino acids: CASSGSAGSYEQYF. As DNA, the CDR3 is TGCGCCAGCAGTGGTAGCGCTGGGTCTTACGAGCAGTACTTC.

V gene TRBV11-3 combines with J gene TRBJ2-2; D is uncertain. The CDR3 is made up of 14 amino acids. CDR1 and CDR2 (germline): SGHNT, YENEEA. Trimming pared 0 bases from V and 7 bases from J, leaving 9 bases between. The CDR3 spells CASSLDAGNGELFF. The DNA of the CDR3 is TGTGCCAGCAGCTTAGATGCAGGAAACGGGGAGCTGTTTTTT.

The chain employs TRBV29-1 and TRBJ2-7; 11 nucleotides align to TRBD2. Germline V gene data show CDR1 as SQVTM and CDR2 as ANQGSEA. Losses at the gene ends were 3 bases for V and 4 bases for J; bases not matched to a gene: 8. This CDR3 has 15 residues. CDR3 coding DNA: TGCAGCGTTGACTCCGGGACTAGCGGAAGTTACGAGCAGTACTTC. Amino acid sequence: CSVDSGTSGSYEQYF.

The gene calls are TRBV6-4 and TRBJ1-2; 7 nucleotides line up with TRBD1. Germline CDR1 is MRHNA and CDR2 is SNTAGT. This CDR3 is 14 amino acids long. V shed 3 bases and J 5 bases; nucleotides not matched to a gene: 6. CDR3 sequence reads: CASSEEGAGYGYTF. In DNA form, the CDR3 reads TGTGCCAGCAGTGAAGAGGGGGCTGGATATGGCTACACCTTC.

This clone came up a few times. The genes are TRBV5-4 and TRBJ2-7, with a weak D call TRBD1 (5 bases). CDR3 size: 13 residues. Germline CDR1 SGHNT, CDR2 YYREEE (reference sequence). V gave up 0 bases and J gave up 6 bases, with 10 bases separating them. As DNA, the CDR3 is TGTGCCAGCAGCTTGGAAGGGGATGGCGAGCAGTACTTC. It yields the protein CASSLEGDGEQYF. Combining the CDR3 with reference TRBV5-4 and TRBJ2-7 gives the whole variable domain ETGVTQSPTHLIKTRGQQVTLRCSSQSGHNTVSWYQQALGQGPQFIFQYYREEENGRGNFPPRFSGLQFPNYSSELNVNALELDDSALYLCASSLEGDGEQYFGPGTRLTVT.

J is TRBJ2-4 and V is TRBV5-1, with a possible D match to TRBD1 (6 bases). Germline assignment: CDR1 SGHRS and CDR2 YFSETQ. This CDR3 region has 15 residues. Trimming took 4 bases from V and 5 from J, leaving 16 bases between them. CDR3 in DNA: TGCGCCAGCAGCACCGCTCCCAACAGGGAAAACATTCAGTACTTC. Its translation: CASSTAPNRENIQYF.

The chain combines TRBV7-9 with TRBJ2-4, with TRBD1 matching over 7 bases. The CDR3 covers 16 residues. Germline V gene lookup returns CDR1 SEHNR and CDR2 FQNEAQ (reference sequence). V gave up 5 bases and J gave up 0 bases; unmatched junction bases: 7. For the CDR3, the DNA is TGTGCCAGCAGCCCCCCCGGGACAGAAGCCAAAAACATTCAGTACTTC. It encodes CASSPPGTEAKNIQYF.

The chain has TRBV30 and TRBJ1-6, with unresolved D. This CDR3 is 17 amino acids long. Between the trimmed V and J ends, which lost 2 bases and 0 bases, there was a span of 14 bases. In germline, CDR1 is GTSNPN, CDR2 SVGIG (reference sequence). The CDR3 DNA reads as TGTGCCTGGAGTCTTCCGGGAGGGAGCTCCTATAATTCACCCCTCCACTTT. Translated: CAWSLPGGSSYNSPLHF.

V and J are TRBV30 and TRBJ1-4; D might be TRBD1 (5 bases). This CDR3 spans 14 amino acids. Trimming stripped 2 bases from V and 11 bases from J, with 18 bases between. Germline V gives CDR1 GTSNPN, CDR2 SVGIG (reference sequence). The DNA of the CDR3 is TGTGCCTGGAGTCATACTCCGGACACTCCGAAACTGTTTTTT. Its protein product is CAWSHTPDTPKLFF.

This clone was observed once. This sequence joins TRBV5-6 and TRBJ2-7; TRBD2 matches 12 bases. J was trimmed by 1 base and V by 4 bases; bases with no gene match: 9. The CDR3 is 17 amino acids. Germline V CDR1 and CDR2: SGHDT, YYEEEE. The CDR3 DNA reads TGTGCCAGCAGCAGGACTAGCGGGGAGGATTGGTCCTACGAGCAGTACTTC. Protein sequence: CASSRTSGEDWSYEQYF. The entire variable domain, with the rest obtained from reference TRBV5-6 and TRBJ2-7, is as follows: DAGVTQSPTHLIKTRGQQVTLRCSPKSGHDTVSWYQQALGQGPQFIFQYYEEEERQRGNFPDRFSGHQFPNYSSELNVNALLLGDSALYLCASSRTSGEDWSYEQYFGPGTRLTVT.

The chain joins TRBV5-1 to TRBJ2-3, with D possibly being TRBD2 (5 bases). CDR1 is SGHRS and CDR2 is YFSETQ in the germline V gene. V lost 4 bases, J lost 10 bases, and 22 bases lay in between. This CDR3 spans 15 amino acids. This chain's CDR3 is CASSTRDRGQSPQYF. For the CDR3, the DNA is TGCGCCAGCAGCACCCGCGACCGAGGGCAGAGTCCGCAGTATTTT.

The rearrangement uses TRBV5-1 and TRBJ2-2; a possible D gene is TRBD2 (6 bases). CDR1 is SGHRS and CDR2 is YFSETQ in the germline V gene. CDR3 length equals 13 residues. Trimming removed 4 bases from V and 3 bases from J, with 7 bases in between. The CDR3 loop is CASSGGYTGELFF. As DNA, the CDR3 is TGCGCCAGCAGCGGGGGGTACACCGGGGAGCTGTTTTTT.